The sample holds a few counts of the clone carrying this TCR beta chain. The antigen remains unidentified. The data originate from a study of T cell repertoires in cytomegalovirus infection. Whole-study context: Newly reported HLA-C-restricted and thoroughly characterized HLA-B-restricted CMV epitopes were employed. Study-wide findings and caveats: Cumulative public TCR beta family frequency identified carriers of CMV plus the relevant HLA. The ex vivo response was dominated by HLA-C-restricted CMV-specific TCR beta clonotypes.

Trimming removed 7 bases at V and 3 bases at J, with 15 bases between. In germline, CDR1 is MDHEN, CDR2 SYDVKM. The CDR3 has 14 amino acids. TCRdb passed the reads through MiXCR, listing each CDR3 protein once. This table holds around 300,000 distinct CDR3 sequences, about 20% found once. The V call is TRBV28, the J call TRBJ1-2; D is possibly TRBD1 (5 bases). This TCR derives from a human donor in good health (CMV status not recorded). Some clones in this sample may be carry-over from other donors' samples. The source was cultured PBMCs, collected from culture after CMV antigen stimulation. In DNA, the CDR3 is TGTGCCAGCACCCCTGGGGGGGTAGACTATGGCTACACCTTC. Residues: CASTPGGVDYGYTF.